Given below is one TCR beta chain in context. These data originate in a study of T cells in Graves' hyperthyroidism and ophthalmopathy. Regions amplified from RNA transcripts were the TCR beta CDR3 regions. First-round RT-PCR targeting the TCR CDR3 was performed with the HTBI primer set. A single record per CDR3 protein comes from TCRdb applying MiXCR to the multiplex PCR reads. The sample consists of around 620,000 distinct CDR3 sequences, roughly 16% of them appearing once. The CDR3 runs to 16 residues. V shed 2 bases, J shed 4 bases, and the junction held 9 bases outside the gene matches. The germline gives CDR1 LNHDA, CDR2 SQIVND (reference sequence).

The specimen sequenced was blood. This TCR came from a woman in her thirties with Graves' hyperthyroidism. The chain links TRBV19 to TRBJ1-2; the match to TRBD1 covers 8 bases. The CDR3 coding sequence is TGTGCCAGTAGTATACGGGGGACAGGCTCCGCCTATGGCTACACCTTC. Translation gives CASSIRGTGSAYGYTF.